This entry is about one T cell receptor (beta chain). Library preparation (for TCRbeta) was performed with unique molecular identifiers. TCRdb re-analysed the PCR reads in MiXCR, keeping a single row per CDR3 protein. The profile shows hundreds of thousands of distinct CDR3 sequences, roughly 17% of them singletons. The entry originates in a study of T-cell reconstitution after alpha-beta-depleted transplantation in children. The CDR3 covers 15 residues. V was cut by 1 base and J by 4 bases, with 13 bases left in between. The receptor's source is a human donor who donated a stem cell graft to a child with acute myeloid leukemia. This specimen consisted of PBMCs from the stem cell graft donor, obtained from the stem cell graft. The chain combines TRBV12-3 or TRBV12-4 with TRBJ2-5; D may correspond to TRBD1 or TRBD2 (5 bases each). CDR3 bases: TGTGCCAGCAGTTTAGAGCCCCTGGGGGTAGAGACCCAGTACTTC. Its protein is CASSLEPLGVETQYF.